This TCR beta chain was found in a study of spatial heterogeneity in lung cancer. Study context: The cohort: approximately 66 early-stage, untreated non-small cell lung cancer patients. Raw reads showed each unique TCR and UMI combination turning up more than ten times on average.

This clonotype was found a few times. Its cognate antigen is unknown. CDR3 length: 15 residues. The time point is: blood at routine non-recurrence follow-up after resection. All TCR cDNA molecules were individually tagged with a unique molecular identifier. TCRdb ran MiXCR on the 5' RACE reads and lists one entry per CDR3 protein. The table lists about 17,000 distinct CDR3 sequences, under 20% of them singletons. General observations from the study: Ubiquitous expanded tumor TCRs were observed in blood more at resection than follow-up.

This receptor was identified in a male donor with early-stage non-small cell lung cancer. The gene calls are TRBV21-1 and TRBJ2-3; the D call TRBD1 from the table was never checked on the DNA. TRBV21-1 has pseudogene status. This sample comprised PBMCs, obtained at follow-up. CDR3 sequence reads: CASSLGGLGTDTQYF. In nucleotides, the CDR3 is TGTGCCAGCAGCCTGGGGGGGCTTGGCACAGATACGCAGTATTTT.